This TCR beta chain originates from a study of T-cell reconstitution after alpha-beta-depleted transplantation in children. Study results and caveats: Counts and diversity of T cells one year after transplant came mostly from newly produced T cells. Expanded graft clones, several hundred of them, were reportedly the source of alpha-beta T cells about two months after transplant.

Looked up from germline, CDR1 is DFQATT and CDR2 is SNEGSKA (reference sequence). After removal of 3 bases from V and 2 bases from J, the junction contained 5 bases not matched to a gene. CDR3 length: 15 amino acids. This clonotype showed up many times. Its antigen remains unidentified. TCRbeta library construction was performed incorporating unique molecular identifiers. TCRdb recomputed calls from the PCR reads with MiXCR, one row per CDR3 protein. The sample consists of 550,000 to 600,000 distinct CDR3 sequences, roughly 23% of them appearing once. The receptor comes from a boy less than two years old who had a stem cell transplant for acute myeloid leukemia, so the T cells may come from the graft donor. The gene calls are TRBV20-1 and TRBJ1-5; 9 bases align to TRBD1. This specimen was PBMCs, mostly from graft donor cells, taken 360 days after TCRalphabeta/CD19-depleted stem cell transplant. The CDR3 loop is CSARTGGIGNQPQHF. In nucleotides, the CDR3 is TGCAGTGCTAGGACAGGGGGAATTGGCAATCAGCCCCAGCATTTT.